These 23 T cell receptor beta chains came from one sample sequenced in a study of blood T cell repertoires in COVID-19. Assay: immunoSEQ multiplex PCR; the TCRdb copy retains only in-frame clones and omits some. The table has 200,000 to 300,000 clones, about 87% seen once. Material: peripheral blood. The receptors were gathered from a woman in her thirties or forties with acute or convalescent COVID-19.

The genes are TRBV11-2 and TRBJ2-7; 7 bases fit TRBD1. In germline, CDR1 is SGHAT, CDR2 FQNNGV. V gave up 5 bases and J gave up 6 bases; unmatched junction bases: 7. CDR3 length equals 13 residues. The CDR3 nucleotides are TGTGCCAGCAGCCAGAGCAGGGGGATCGAGCAGTACGTC. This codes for CASSQSRGIEQYV.

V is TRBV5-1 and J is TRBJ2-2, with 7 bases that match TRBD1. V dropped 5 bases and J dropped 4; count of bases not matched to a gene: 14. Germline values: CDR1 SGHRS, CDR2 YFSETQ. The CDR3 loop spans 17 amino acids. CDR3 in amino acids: CASSPLYRGRGTGELFF. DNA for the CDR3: TGCGCCAGCAGTCCCCTTTATAGGGGGCGAGGCACCGGGGAGCTGTTTTTT.

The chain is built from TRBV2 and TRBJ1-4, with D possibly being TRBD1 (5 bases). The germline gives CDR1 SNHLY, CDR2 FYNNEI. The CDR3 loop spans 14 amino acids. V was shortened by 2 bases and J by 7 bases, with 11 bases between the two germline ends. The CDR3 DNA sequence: TGTGCCAGCAGTGAACGGGGGGTACGTGAAAAACTGTTTTTT. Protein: CASSERGVREKLFF.

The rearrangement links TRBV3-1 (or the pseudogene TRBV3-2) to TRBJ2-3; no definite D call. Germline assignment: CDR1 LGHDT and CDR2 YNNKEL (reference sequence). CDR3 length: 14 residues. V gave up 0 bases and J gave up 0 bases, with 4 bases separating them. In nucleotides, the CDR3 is TGTGCCAGCAGCCAAGATACAAGCACAGATACGCAGTATTTT. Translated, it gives CASSQDTSTDTQYF.

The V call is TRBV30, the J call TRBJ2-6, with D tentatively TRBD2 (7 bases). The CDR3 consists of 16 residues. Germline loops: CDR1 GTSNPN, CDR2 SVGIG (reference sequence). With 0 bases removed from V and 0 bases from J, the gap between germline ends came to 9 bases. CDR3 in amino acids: CAWSVGGDSGANVLTF. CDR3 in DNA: TGTGCCTGGAGTGTAGGGGGGGACTCTGGGGCCAACGTCCTGACTTTC.

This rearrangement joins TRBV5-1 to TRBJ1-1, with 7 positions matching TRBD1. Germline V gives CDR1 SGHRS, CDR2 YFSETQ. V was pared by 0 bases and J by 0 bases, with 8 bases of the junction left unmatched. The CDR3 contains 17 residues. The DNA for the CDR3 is TGCGCCAGCAGCTTGGGGGACAGACGATATATGAACACTGAAGCTTTCTTT. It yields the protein CASSLGDRRYMNTEAFF.

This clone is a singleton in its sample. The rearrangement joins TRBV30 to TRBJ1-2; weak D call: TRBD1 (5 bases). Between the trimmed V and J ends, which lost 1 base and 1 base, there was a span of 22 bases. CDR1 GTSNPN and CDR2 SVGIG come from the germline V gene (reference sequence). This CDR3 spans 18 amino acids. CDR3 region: CAWSAPRTKQTFNYGYTF. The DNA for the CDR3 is TGTGCCTGGAGTGCCCCGAGGACAAAGCAGACTTTTAACTATGGCTACACCTTC.

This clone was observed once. The CDR3 DNA reads as TGCGCCAGCAGCTTGGGGTTGAATCCGGGGGGGCCGGAGAAGGAAGAGACCCAGTACTTC. This encodes CASSLGLNPGGPEKEETQYF. The chain employs TRBV5-1 and TRBJ2-5, with 8 bases lining up with TRBD2. This CDR3 has 20 residues. Germline trimming cut 0 bases from V and 3 bases from J; bases unmatched to any gene: 19. CDR1 SGHRS and CDR2 YFSETQ come from the germline V gene.

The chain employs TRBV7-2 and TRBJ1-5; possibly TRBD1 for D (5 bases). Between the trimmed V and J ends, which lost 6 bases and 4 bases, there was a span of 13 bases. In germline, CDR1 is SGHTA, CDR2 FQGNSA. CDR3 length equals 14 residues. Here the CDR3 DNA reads TGTGCCAGCAGGCAAATAGGGGCAAATCAGCCCCAGCATTTT. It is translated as CASRQIGANQPQHF.

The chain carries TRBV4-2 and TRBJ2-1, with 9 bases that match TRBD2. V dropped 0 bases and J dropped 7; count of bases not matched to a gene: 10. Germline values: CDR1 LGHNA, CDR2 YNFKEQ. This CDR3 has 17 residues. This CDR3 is CASSQDWAGGPTNEQFF. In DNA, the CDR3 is TGTGCCAGCAGCCAAGATTGGGCGGGGGGGCCCACTAATGAGCAGTTCTTC.

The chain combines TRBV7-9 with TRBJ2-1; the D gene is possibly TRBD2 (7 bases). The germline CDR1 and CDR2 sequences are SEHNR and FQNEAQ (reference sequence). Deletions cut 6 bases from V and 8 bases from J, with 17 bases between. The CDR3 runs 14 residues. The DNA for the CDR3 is TGTGCCAGCAGTCCTCCCATCGGGGGGCATGAGCAGTTCTTC. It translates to CASSPPIGGHEQFF. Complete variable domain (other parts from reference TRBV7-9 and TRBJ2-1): DTGVSQNPRHKITKRGQNVTFRCDPISEHNRLYWYRQTLGQGPEFLTYFQNEAQLEKSRLLSDRFSAERPKGSFSTLEIQRTEQGDSAMYLCASSPPIGGHEQFFGPGTRLTVL.

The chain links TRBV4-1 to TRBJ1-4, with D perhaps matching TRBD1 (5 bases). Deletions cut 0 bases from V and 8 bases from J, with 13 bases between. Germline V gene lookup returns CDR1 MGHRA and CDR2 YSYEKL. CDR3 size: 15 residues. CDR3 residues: CASSQDRGGGEKLFF. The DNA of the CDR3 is TGCGCCAGCAGCCAAGATCGGGGGGGTGGCGAAAAACTGTTTTTT.

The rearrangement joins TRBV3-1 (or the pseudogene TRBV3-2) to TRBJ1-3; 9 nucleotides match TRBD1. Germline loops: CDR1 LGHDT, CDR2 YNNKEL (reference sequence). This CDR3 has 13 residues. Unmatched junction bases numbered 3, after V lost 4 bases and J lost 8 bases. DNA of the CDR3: TGTGCCAGCAGCCTGGACAGGGGAGACACCATATATTTT. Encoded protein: CASSLDRGDTIYF.

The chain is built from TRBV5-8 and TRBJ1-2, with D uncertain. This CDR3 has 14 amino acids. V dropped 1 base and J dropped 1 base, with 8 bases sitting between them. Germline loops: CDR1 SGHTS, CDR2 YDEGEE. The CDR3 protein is CASSLHGYNYGYTF. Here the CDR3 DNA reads TGTGCCAGCAGCTTGCACGGGTATAACTATGGCTACACCTTC.

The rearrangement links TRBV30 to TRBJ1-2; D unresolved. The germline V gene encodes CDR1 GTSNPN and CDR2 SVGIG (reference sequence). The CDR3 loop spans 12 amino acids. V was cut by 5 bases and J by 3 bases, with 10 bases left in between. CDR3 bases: TGTGCCTGGTCCCCGGGGTACTATGGCTACACCTTC. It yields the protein CAWSPGYYGYTF.

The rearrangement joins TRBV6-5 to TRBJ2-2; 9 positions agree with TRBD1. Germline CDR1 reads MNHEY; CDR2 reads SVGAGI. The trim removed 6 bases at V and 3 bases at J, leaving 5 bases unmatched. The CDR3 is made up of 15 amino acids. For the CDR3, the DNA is TGTGCCAGCAGCTGGGACAGGGTAGACACCGGGGAGCTGTTTTTT. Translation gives CASSWDRVDTGELFF.

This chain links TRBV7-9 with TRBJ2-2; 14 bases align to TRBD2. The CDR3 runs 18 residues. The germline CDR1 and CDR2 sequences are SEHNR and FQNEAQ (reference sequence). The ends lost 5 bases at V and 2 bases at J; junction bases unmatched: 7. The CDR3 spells CASSTRLAGGTNTGELFF. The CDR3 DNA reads TGTGCCAGCAGCACGCGACTAGCGGGGGGGACCAACACCGGGGAGCTGTTTTTT.

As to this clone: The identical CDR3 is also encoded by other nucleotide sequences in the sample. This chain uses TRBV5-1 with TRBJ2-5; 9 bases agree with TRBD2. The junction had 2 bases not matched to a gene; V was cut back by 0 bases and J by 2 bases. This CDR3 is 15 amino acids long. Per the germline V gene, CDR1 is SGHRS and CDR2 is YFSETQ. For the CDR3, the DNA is TGCGCCAGCAGCTTGGCTGCGGGGGGGCAAGAGACCCAGTACTTC. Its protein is CASSLAAGGQETQYF.

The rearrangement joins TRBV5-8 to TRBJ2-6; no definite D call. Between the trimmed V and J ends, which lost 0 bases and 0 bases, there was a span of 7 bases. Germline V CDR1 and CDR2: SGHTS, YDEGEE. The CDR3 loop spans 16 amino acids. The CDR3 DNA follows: TGTGCCAGCAGCTTGGGGGCCCACTCTGGGGCCAACGTCCTGACTTTC. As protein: CASSLGAHSGANVLTF. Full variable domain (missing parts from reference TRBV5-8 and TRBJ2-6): EAGVTQSPTHLIKTRGQQATLRCSPISGHTSVYWYQQALGLGLQFLLWYDEGEERNRGNFPPRFSGRQFPNYSSELNVNALELEDSALYLCASSLGAHSGANVLTFGAGSRLTVL.

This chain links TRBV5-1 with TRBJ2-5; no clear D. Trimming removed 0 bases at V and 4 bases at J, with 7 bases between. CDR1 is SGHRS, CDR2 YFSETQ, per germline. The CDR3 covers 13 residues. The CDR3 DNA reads TGCGCCAGCAGCTTGGCCTTCAGAGAGACCCAGTACTTC. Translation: CASSLAFRETQYF.

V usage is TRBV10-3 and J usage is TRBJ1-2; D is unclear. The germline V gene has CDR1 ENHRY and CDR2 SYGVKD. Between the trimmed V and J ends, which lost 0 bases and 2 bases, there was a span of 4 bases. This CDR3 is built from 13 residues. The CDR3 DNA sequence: TGTGCCATCAGTGAGTCGGCAAACTATGGCTACACCTTC. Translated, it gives CAISESANYGYTF.

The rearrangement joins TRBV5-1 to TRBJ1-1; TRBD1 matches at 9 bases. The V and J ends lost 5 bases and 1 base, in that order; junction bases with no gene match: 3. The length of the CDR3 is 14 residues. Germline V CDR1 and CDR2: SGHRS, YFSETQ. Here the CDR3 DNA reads TGCGCCAGCAGGCCGGGACAGGGGAACACTGAAGCTTTCTTT. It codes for CASRPGQGNTEAFF. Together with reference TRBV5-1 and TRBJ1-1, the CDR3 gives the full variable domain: KAGVTQTPRYLIKTRGQQVTLSCSPISGHRSVSWYQQTPGQGLQFLFEYFSETQRNKGNFPGRFSGRQFSNSRSEMNVSTLELGDSALYLCASRPGQGNTEAFFGQGTRLTVV.

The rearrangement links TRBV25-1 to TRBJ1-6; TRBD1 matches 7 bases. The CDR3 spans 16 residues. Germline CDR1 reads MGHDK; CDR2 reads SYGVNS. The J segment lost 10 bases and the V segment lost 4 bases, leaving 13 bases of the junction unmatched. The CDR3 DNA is TGTGCCAGCAGTGCTTTGAGGAACAGGGGCCCCTCACCCCTCCACTTT. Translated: CASSALRNRGPSPLHF.